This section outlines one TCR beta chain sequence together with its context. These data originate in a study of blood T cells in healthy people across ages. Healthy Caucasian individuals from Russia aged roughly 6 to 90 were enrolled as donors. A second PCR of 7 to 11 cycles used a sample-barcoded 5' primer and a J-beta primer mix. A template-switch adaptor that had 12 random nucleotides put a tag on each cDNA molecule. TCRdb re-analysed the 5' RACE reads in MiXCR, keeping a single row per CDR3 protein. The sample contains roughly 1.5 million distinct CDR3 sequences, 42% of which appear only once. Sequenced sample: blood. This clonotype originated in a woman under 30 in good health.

CDR3 in amino acids: CASSRSGQGVSGNTIYF. Here the CDR3 DNA reads TGTGCCAGCAGTAGATCGGGACAGGGAGTCTCTGGAAACACCATATATTTT. V is TRBV3-1 and J is TRBJ1-3; the match to TRBD1 covers 9 bases. Germline values: CDR1 LGHDT, CDR2 YNNKEL (reference sequence). CDR3 length: 17 residues. The ends lost 6 bases at V and 0 bases at J; junction bases unmatched: 9.